Each of the 22 T cell receptor beta chains below was sequenced from the same sample in a study of blood T cell repertoires in COVID-19. TCRdb keeps only in-frame clones here, not all; method: immunoSEQ multiplex PCR. This sample has 100,000 to 120,000 clones, with 88% found just once. The material sequenced was peripheral blood. Receptors originate from a woman between 45 and 60 years old with acute or convalescent COVID-19.

The chain has TRBV11-2 and TRBJ1-6; maybe TRBD1 (5 bases). Germline assignment: CDR1 SGHAT and CDR2 FQNNGV. Trimming removed 1 base from V and 0 bases from J, with 10 bases in between. The CDR3 runs to 17 residues. The CDR3 sequence: CASSLGQWSSYNSPLHF. The CDR3 nucleotides read TGTGCCAGCAGCTTAGGACAGTGGAGCTCCTATAATTCACCCCTCCACTTT.

This clone was counted only a few times. In nucleotides, the CDR3 is TGTGCCAGCAGCTTCCAAAGCAATCAGCCCCAGCATTTT. It encodes CASSFQSNQPQHF. The rearrangement links TRBV7-2 to TRBJ1-5; D gene uncertain. V dropped 3 bases and J dropped 1 base, with 4 bases sitting between them. Germline V gene data show CDR1 as SGHTA and CDR2 as FQGNSA. This CDR3 has 13 amino acids.

The rearrangement links TRBV28 to TRBJ1-1, with D possibly TRBD1 on 5 matching bases. The CDR3 spans 11 residues. Germline lookup yields CDR1 MDHEN and CDR2 SYDVKM. The V and J ends lost 10 bases and 7 bases respectively, with 13 bases between them. This CDR3 reads CAINTGIEAFF. In DNA, the CDR3 is TGTGCCATCAACACAGGAATTGAAGCTTTCTTT.

This chain joins TRBV10-3 and TRBJ2-5; D is perhaps TRBD2 (6 bases). CDR3 size: 11 residues. V was cut by 11 bases and J by 3 bases, with 10 bases left in between. The V gene's germline CDR1 is ENHRY and CDR2 SYGVKD. The CDR3 protein is CASRGEETQYF. The CDR3 coding sequence is TGTGCCTCGCGGGGAGAAGAGACCCAGTACTTC.

The chain employs TRBV6-6 and TRBJ2-5, with D tentatively TRBD2 (5 bases). V dropped 6 bases and J dropped 4 bases, with 15 bases sitting between them. The CDR3 runs 14 residues. Germline CDR1 MNHNY, CDR2 SVGAGI (reference sequence). The CDR3 loop reads CASSEGDNRETQYF. The CDR3 DNA reads TGTGCCAGCAGCGAGGGCGACAATCGAGAGACCCAGTACTTC.

V and J are TRBV3-1 (or the pseudogene TRBV3-2) and TRBJ2-7; TRBD2 agrees at 12 bases. In germline, CDR1 is LGHDT, CDR2 YNNKEL (reference sequence). V was pared by 0 bases and J by 5 bases, with 5 bases of the junction left unmatched. This CDR3 region has 16 residues. CDR3 DNA: TGTGCCAGCAGCCAAGATGTGACTAGCGGGGGCCACGAGCAGTACTTC. This encodes CASSQDVTSGGHEQYF.

This clone was picked up one time. The genes are TRBV5-1 and TRBJ1-1; 7 nucleotides match TRBD1. The CDR3 extends over 14 amino acids. Germline CDR1 and CDR2: SGHRS and YFSETQ. V was pared by 2 bases and J by 1 base, with 2 bases of the junction left unmatched. The CDR3 here is CASSFDRENTEAFF. CDR3 DNA sequence: TGCGCCAGCAGCTTTGACAGGGAGAACACTGAAGCTTTCTTT.

The chain is built from TRBV28 and TRBJ2-7, with 7 bases lining up with TRBD1. V lost 6 bases to trimming and J lost 3 bases; unmatched junction nucleotides: 8. Germline V gene sequence: CDR1 MDHEN, CDR2 SYDVKM. This CDR3 has 14 amino acids. In nucleotides, the CDR3 is TGTGCCAGCAGACAAGACAGGGAACTCTACGAGCAGTACTTC. Its protein product is CASRQDRELYEQYF.

The chain couples TRBV19 to TRBJ2-6; D is possibly TRBD1 (6 bases). The CDR3 covers 18 residues. The V end lost 5 bases, the J end lost 2 bases, and 19 bases lay between the germline ends. In germline, CDR1 is LNHDA, CDR2 SQIVND (reference sequence). CDR3: CASSGAGRGVPGANVLTF. CDR3 coding DNA: TGTGCCAGTAGTGGGGCTGGCAGGGGCGTCCCTGGGGCCAACGTCCTGACTTTC.

The chain joins TRBV5-1 to TRBJ2-5; D may be TRBD2 (6 bases). Germline loops: CDR1 SGHRS, CDR2 YFSETQ. The CDR3 totals 15 residues. Trimming left V 4 bases short and J 0 bases short, with 13 bases between. CDR3 coding DNA: TGCGCCAGCAGCATGTCGGGAGAGTACCAAGAGACCCAGTACTTC. Translating gives CASSMSGEYQETQYF.

The chain recombines TRBV11-2 with TRBJ1-2; D possibly corresponds to TRBD1 (6 bases). This CDR3 spans 16 amino acids. Trimming removed 5 bases from V and 0 bases from J, with 16 bases in between. Germline-derived CDR1 and CDR2 are SGHAT and FQNNGV. The CDR3 DNA is TGTGCCAGCAGCCTCCTCCTCGGACAGTCTAACTATGGCTACACCTTC. Translated, it gives CASSLLLGQSNYGYTF.

The gene calls are TRBV5-1 and TRBJ2-2, with TRBD2 matching over 9 bases. The CDR3 runs 18 residues. From germline, CDR1 is SGHRS and CDR2 YFSETQ. V gave up 1 base and J gave up 1 base; unmatched junction bases: 8. For the CDR3, the DNA is TGCGCCAGCAGCTTGCGGGCTAGCGGGACCCTGAACACCGGGGAGCTGTTTTTT. This sequence encodes CASSLRASGTLNTGELFF.

The genes are TRBV5-1 and TRBJ2-1; 8 bases map to TRBD1. This CDR3 region has 13 residues. Trimming at V came to 0 bases and at J to 9 bases, leaving 2 bases not matched to a gene. Germline CDR1 reads SGHRS; CDR2 reads YFSETQ. The CDR3 loop reads CASSLGQGIEQFF. The CDR3 coding sequence is TGCGCCAGCAGCTTGGGACAGGGGATTGAGCAGTTCTTC.

This sequence joins TRBV2 and TRBJ1-2; TRBD1 might be the D (6 bases). V shed 8 bases and J shed 6 bases, with 19 bases lying between them. CDR1 is SNHLY and CDR2 is FYNNEI in the germline V gene. The CDR3 has 14 residues. The CDR3 coding sequence is TGTGCCAGCGCCCGCACAGGGATGGTGCATGGCTACACCTTC. It yields the protein CASARTGMVHGYTF.

The V gene is TRBV4-1, the J gene TRBJ2-5; D may be TRBD2 (6 bases). Trimming cost V 4 bases and J 2 bases, with 14 bases left between them. Germline V gene sequence: CDR1 MGHRA, CDR2 YSYEKL. The CDR3 contains 15 residues. The CDR3 DNA reads as TGCGCCAGCAGCCCGGAGGGTAGGGGACAAGAGACCCAGTACTTC. Amino acid sequence: CASSPEGRGQETQYF.

The rearrangement joins TRBV5-1 to TRBJ2-3; D not certain. Trimming took 0 bases from V and 4 from J, leaving 15 bases between them. Germline V gene data show CDR1 as SGHRS and CDR2 as YFSETQ. The CDR3 extends over 16 amino acids. The CDR3 region is CASSLGLTFSPDTQYF. The CDR3 DNA sequence: TGCGCCAGCAGCTTGGGCCTTACTTTCTCACCAGATACGCAGTATTTT.

A single count supports this clone. CDR3 nucleotide sequence: TGTGCCAGTGGGGGCGGGGGGACGCACAATGAGCAGTTCTTC. Translating it yields CASGGGGTHNEQFF. The chain uses TRBV28 and TRBJ2-1, with 8 bases fitting TRBD2. This CDR3 region has 14 residues. J lost 5 bases, V lost 9 bases, and 9 bases had no gene match. Germline lookup yields CDR1 MDHEN and CDR2 SYDVKM.

J is TRBJ2-1 and V is TRBV12-3 or TRBV12-4; TRBD2 aligns across 14 bases. The CDR3 loop spans 13 amino acids. V was clipped by 6 bases and J by 12 bases; unmatched bases: 4. CDR3 sequence: CASRGTSGSRQFF. The CDR3 region has the DNA TGTGCCAGCAGGGGGACTAGCGGGAGTAGGCAGTTCTTC.

The rearrangement links TRBV6-1 to TRBJ1-1; no clear D. The ends were cut back, 3 bases at V and 11 bases at J, with 16 bases in the middle. The CDR3 is 13 amino acids. Germline lookup yields CDR1 MNHNS and CDR2 SASEGT. CDR3 DNA: TGTGCCAGCAGTGAGGCTCGGGTGCTGGAGGCTTTCTTT. Encoded protein: CASSEARVLEAFF.

The chain is built from TRBV11-2 and TRBJ2-7; 7 bases agree with TRBD2. CDR1 is SGHAT and CDR2 is FQNNGV in the germline V gene. Losses at the gene ends were 1 base for V and 5 bases for J; bases not matched to a gene: 11. There are 16 residues in the CDR3. The CDR3 nucleotides are TGTGCCAGCAGCTTAGGGTGGGGCGGGGGTCTGGACGAGCAGTACTTC. It specifies CASSLGWGGGLDEQYF.

The chain carries TRBV21-1 and TRBJ2-3; the table's D gene call, TRBD2, was not cross checked with the DNA. TRBV21-1 is a pseudogene locus. The CDR3 has 9 residues. CDR3 residues: CRRADTQYF. The CDR3 DNA follows: TGTCGCCGCGCGGATACGCAGTATTTT.

The chain links TRBV4-2 to TRBJ2-1; 12 positions agree with TRBD2. After removal of 2 bases from V and 6 bases from J, the junction contained 5 bases not matched to a gene. Per germline, CDR1 LGHNA and CDR2 YNFKEQ. CDR3 length: 16 amino acids. In DNA form, the CDR3 reads TGTGCCAGCAGCCAAATGACTAGCGGGAGAATCAATGAGCAGTTCTTC. Its translation: CASSQMTSGRINEQFF.